The entry below gives a single T cell receptor beta chain sequence along with its context. Here immunoSEQ multiplex PCR was the method, and the copy in TCRdb shows in-frame clones only, minus some. The table includes fewer than 45,000 clones, around nine tenths detected once. The record originates from a study of T cell changes during pregnancy in multiple sclerosis. Trimming removed 4 bases at V and 2 bases at J, with 10 bases between. This CDR3 comprises 14 residues. Per the germline V gene, CDR1 is SGHNT and CDR2 is YYREEE (reference sequence). J is TRBJ1-3 and V is TRBV5-4; weak D call: TRBD1 (6 bases). This receptor was taken from a female donor in good health, enrolled as a control in a pregnancy study. Sequenced here: peripheral blood, sampled in the third trimester of pregnancy. CDR3 coding DNA: TGTGCCAGCAGCCCCAGGGGTCCTGGAAACACCATATATTTT. This gives the protein CASSPRGPGNTIYF.